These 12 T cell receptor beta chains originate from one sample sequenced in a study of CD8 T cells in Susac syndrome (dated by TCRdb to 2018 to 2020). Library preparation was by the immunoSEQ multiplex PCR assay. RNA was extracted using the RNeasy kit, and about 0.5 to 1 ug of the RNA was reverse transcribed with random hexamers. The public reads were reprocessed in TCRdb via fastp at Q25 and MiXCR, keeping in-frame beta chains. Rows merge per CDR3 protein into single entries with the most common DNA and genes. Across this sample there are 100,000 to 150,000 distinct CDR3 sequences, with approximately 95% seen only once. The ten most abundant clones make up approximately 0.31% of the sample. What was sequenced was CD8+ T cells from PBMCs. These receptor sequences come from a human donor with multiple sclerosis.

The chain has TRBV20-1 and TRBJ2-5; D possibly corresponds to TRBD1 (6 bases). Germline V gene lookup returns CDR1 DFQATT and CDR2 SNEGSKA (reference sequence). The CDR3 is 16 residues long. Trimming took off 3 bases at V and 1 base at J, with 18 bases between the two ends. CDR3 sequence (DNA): TGCAGTGCTAGTTGGGTGTCAGGGGACGTCCAAGAGACCCAGTACTTC. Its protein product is CSASWVSGDVQETQYF.

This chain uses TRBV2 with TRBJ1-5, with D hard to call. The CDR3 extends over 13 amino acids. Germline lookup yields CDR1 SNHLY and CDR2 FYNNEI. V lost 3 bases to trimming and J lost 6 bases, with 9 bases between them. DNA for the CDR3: TGTGCCAGCAGTGAGGGCACGATTCAGCCCCAGCATTTT. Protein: CASSEGTIQPQHF.

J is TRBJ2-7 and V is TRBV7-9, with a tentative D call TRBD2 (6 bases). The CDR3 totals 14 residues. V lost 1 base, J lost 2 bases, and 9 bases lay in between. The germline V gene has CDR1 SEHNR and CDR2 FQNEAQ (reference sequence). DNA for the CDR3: TGTGCCAGCAGCTTAGTGGAGGGCACCTACGAGCAGTACTTC. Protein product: CASSLVEGTYEQYF.

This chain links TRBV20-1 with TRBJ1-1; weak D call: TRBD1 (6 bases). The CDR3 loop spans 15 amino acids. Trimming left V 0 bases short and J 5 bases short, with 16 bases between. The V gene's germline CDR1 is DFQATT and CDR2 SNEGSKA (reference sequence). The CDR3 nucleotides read TGCAGTGCTAGAGATCCGGGGGCCAGTCGTACTGAAGCTTTCTTT. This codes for CSARDPGASRTEAFF.

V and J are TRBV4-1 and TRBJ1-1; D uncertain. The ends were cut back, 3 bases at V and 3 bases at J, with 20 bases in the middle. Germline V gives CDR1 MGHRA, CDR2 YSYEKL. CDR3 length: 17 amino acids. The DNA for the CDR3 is TGCGCCAGCAGCCACCGAGCGGGTCGAACTCTGGACACTGAAGCTTTCTTT. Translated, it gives CASSHRAGRTLDTEAFF.

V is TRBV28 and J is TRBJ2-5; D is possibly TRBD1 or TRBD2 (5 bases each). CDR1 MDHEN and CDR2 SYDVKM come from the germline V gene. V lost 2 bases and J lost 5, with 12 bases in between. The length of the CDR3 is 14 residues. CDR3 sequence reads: CASSLVGGGETQYF. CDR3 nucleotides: TGTGCCAGCAGTTTAGTTGGGGGTGGGGAGACCCAGTACTTC.

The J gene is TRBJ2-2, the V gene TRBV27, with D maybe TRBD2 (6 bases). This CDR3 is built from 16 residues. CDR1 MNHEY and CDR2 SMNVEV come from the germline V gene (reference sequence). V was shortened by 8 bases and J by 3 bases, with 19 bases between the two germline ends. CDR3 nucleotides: TGTGCCAGCCGGCGGGGTTGGGCGGACCACACCGGGGAGCTGTTTTTT. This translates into CASRRGWADHTGELFF.

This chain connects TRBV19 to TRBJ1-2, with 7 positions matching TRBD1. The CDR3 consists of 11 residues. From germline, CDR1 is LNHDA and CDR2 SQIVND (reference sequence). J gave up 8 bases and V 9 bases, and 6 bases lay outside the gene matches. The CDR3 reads CASRQGGGYTF. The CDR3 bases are TGTGCCAGCCGACAGGGTGGCGGCTACACCTTC.

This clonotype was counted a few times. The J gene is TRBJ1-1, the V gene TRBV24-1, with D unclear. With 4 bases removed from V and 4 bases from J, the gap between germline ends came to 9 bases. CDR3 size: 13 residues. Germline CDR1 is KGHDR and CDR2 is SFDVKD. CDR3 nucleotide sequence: TGTGCCACCAGTGAGGGTAAAGGCACTGAAGCTTTCTTT. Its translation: CATSEGKGTEAFF.

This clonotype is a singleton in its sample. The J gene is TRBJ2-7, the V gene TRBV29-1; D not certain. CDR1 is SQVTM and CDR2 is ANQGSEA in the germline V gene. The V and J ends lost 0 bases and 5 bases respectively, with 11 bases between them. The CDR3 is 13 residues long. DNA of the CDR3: TGCAGCGTTGAAGATAGCAGTTATGACGAGCAGTACTTC. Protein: CSVEDSSYDEQYF.

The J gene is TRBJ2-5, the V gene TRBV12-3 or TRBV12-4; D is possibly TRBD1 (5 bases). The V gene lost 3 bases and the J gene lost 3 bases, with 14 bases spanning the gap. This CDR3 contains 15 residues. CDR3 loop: CASSLNFKGKETQYF. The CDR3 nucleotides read TGTGCCAGCAGTTTGAATTTCAAGGGGAAAGAGACCCAGTACTTC.

The DNA of the CDR3 is TGTGCCACCAGCAGAGATCGGGGCTCCGGGGCCAACGTCCTGACTTTC. As protein: CATSRDRGSGANVLTF. The chain recombines TRBV15 with TRBJ2-6; the D call may be TRBD1 or TRBD2 (5 bases each). Trimming took 0 bases from V and 4 from J, leaving 10 bases between them. This CDR3 is built from 16 residues. Germline V gene sequence: CDR1 LNHNV, CDR2 YYDKDF (reference sequence). Full variable domain (outside the CDR3, taken from reference TRBV15 and TRBJ2-6): DAMVIQNPRYQVTQFGKPVTLSCSQTLNHNVMYWYQQKSSQAPKLLFHYYDKDFNNEADTPDNFQSRRPNTSFCFLDIRSPGLGDTAMYLCATSRDRGSGANVLTFGAGSRLTVL.